What follows describes a single T cell receptor beta chain. As yet, its antigen is unknown. TCRdb itself ran the 5' RACE reads through MiXCR, one entry per CDR3 protein. The sample records about 350,000 distinct CDR3 sequences, less than 9.5% being singletons. V was clipped by 6 bases and J by 0 bases; unmatched bases: 7. Germline loops: CDR1 SEHNR, CDR2 FQNEAQ (reference sequence). CDR3 size: 15 residues. The sample is drawn from a study of T cells after yellow fever vaccination. General study results and limits: Clones that expanded after primary vaccination mostly reappeared after the booster (just under 98% CD4, approximately 85% CD8). On re-exposure, the response was weaker but peaked faster, at day 5 versus 15.

The chain recombines TRBV7-9 with TRBJ2-5; TRBD2 aligns across 7 bases. This clonotype was sampled from a young man who received the YFV17D yellow fever vaccine. Sample: PBMCs, taken around 45 days after the first yellow fever vaccination. DNA of the CDR3: TGTGCCAGCAGTCAAGGACTAGGGTACCAAGAGACCCAGTACTTC. It encodes CASSQGLGYQETQYF.